A selection of T cell receptor beta chains follows, all from one sample in a study of blood T cell repertoires in COVID-19. Libraries were prepared by immunoSEQ multiplex PCR; TCRdb keeps only in-frame clonotypes and omits some of them. The repertoire holds roughly 380,000 clones, with about 87% as singletons. Input material: PBMCs or T cells enriched from blood (not recorded which). These receptors all come from a man aged 30 to 45 who had recovered from COVID-19. Each CDR3 is given with its conserved first and last residue. D genes are given only for firm matches. Clone size, where shown, is once, few, many, or a class for clones that have expanded.

clone size: -
V gene: TRBV6-6
D gene: -
J gene: TRBJ1-1
CDR3 DNA: TGTGCCAGCAGCCCAGGCACGAACACTGAAGCTTTCTTT
CDR3 protein: CASSPGTNTEAFF

clone size: -
V gene: TRBV6-1
D gene: TRBD1
J gene: TRBJ1-5
CDR3 DNA: TGTGCCAGCAGTGGAATGATGGTTGTCGCAGGGGGATACAATCAGCCCCAGCATTTT
CDR3 protein: CASSGMMVVAGGYNQPQHF

clone size: -
V gene: TRBV13
D gene: -
J gene: TRBJ1-2
CDR3 DNA: TGTGCCAGCAGCTTAATCGGGGGAAGGGATGGCTACACCTTC
CDR3 protein: CASSLIGGRDGYTF

clone size: -
V gene: TRBV24-1
D gene: -
J gene: TRBJ1-5
CDR3 DNA: TGTGCCACCAGTGGGGGGGGGCAGGGCGGCAATCAGCCCCAGCATTTT
CDR3 protein: CATSGGGQGGNQPQHF

clone size: -
V gene: TRBV10-3
D gene: TRBD2
J gene: TRBJ2-3
CDR3 DNA: TGTGCCATCAGAAGGGCGGGGGACACAGATACGCAGTATTTT
CDR3 protein: CAIRRAGDTDTQYF

clone size: -
V gene: TRBV27
D gene: TRBD2
J gene: TRBJ2-2
CDR3 DNA: TGTGCCAGCACCCTTCTTAGCGGGGGATCGGCCGGGGAGCTGTTTTTT
CDR3 protein: CASTLLSGGSAGELFF

clone size: -
V gene: TRBV6-5
D gene: -
J gene: TRBJ2-7
CDR3 DNA: TGTGCCAGCAGCTCGTACTCCCGATACCACGAGCAGTACTTC
CDR3 protein: CASSSYSRYHEQYF

clone size: once
V gene: TRBV5-1
D gene: TRBD1
J gene: TRBJ1-1
CDR3 DNA: TGCGCCAGCAGGTCTCCGGGACAGATGAACACTGAAGCTTTCTTT
CDR3 protein: CASRSPGQMNTEAFF

clone size: -
V gene: TRBV4-1
D gene: -
J gene: TRBJ1-1
CDR3 DNA: TGCGCCAGCAGCCAAAGTTCCCGGGTTCCTAAGAACACTGAAGCTTTCTTT
CDR3 protein: CASSQSSRVPKNTEAFF

clone size: -
V gene: TRBV4-1
D gene: TRBD2
J gene: TRBJ2-5
CDR3 DNA: TGCGCCAGCAGCCAAGATGCGGGGGGGCCCGGGGAGACCCAGTACTTC
CDR3 protein: CASSQDAGGPGETQYF

clone size: -
V gene: TRBV6-5
D gene: TRBD1
J gene: TRBJ2-7
CDR3 DNA: TGTGCCAGCAGGGAGGACAGGGGTTACGAGCAGTACTTC
CDR3 protein: CASREDRGYEQYF

clone size: -
V gene: TRBV7-8
D gene: -
J gene: TRBJ2-3
CDR3 DNA: TGTGCCAGCAGCCCGAAGGGGGGGTCTGATACGCAGTATTTT
CDR3 protein: CASSPKGGSDTQYF

clone size: -
V gene: TRBV4-2
D gene: -
J gene: TRBJ1-4
CDR3 DNA: TGTGCCAGCAGCCAAGATGGGCAGCTCAATGAAAAACTGTTTTTT
CDR3 protein: CASSQDGQLNEKLFF

clone size: once
V gene: TRBV5-1
D gene: -
J gene: TRBJ2-5
CDR3 DNA: TGCGCCAGCAGCTCACAGGGTGGACAGACCCAGTACTTC
CDR3 protein: CASSSQGGQTQYF

clone size: -
V gene: TRBV6-5
D gene: -
J gene: TRBJ2-7
CDR3 DNA: TGTGCCAGCATTCCGGGCGGGACCTACGAGCAGTACTTC
CDR3 protein: CASIPGGTYEQYF

clone size: -
V gene: TRBV10-3
D gene: -
J gene: TRBJ1-5
CDR3 DNA: TGTGCCATCAGTGAGGGTGGGGCGATAAATCAGCCCCAGCATTTT
CDR3 protein: CAISEGGAINQPQHF

clone size: -
V gene: TRBV5-4
D gene: -
J gene: TRBJ1-1
CDR3 DNA: TGTGCCAGCAGCTTGGCGACACCTATGAACACTGAAGCTTTCTTT
CDR3 protein: CASSLATPMNTEAFF

clone size: -
V gene: TRBV18
D gene: TRBD1
J gene: TRBJ1-5
CDR3 DNA: TGTGCCAGCTCACCAGGATGGGGGACAGACCTTAGCAATCAGCCCCAGCATTTT
CDR3 protein: CASSPGWGTDLSNQPQHF

clone size: -
V gene: TRBV30
D gene: -
J gene: TRBJ2-2
CDR3 DNA: TGTGCCTGGAAACAGGGCGGCACCGGGGAGCTGTTTTTT
CDR3 protein: CAWKQGGTGELFF